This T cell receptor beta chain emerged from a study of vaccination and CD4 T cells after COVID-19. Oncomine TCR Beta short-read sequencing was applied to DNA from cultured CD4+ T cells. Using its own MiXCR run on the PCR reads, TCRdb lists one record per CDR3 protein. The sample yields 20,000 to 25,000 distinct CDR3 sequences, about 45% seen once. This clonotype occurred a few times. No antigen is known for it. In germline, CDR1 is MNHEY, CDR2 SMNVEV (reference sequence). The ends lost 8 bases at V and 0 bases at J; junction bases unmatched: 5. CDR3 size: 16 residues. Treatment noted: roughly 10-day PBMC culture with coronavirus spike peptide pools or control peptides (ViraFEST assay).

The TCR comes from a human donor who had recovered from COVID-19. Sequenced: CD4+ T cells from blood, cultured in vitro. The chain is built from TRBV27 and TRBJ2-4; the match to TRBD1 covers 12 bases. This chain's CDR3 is CASGTGGRVAKNIQYF. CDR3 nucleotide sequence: TGTGCCAGCGGGACAGGGGGCCGTGTAGCCAAAAACATTCAGTACTTC.